The 25 T cell receptor beta chains given below trace back to one sample, sequenced in a study of shared clonotypes between healthy human individuals. TCRdb keeps only in-frame clones here, not all; method: immunoSEQ multiplex PCR. The table shows approximately 2,000,000 clones, with less than 95% occurring only once. Sequenced sample: naive CD4+ T cells from PBMCs. Subset in this sample: CD45RA+ positively selected. The receptor set was obtained from a man between 18 and 35 years old in good health. Some clones in this sample may be carry-over from other donors' samples.

The chain couples TRBV4-2 to TRBJ2-3; 7 bases align to TRBD2. This CDR3 comprises 15 residues. V lost 4 bases to trimming and J lost 5 bases; unmatched junction nucleotides: 9. Germline lookup yields CDR1 LGHNA and CDR2 YNFKEQ. Written as DNA, the CDR3 is TGTGCCAGCAGCCCGCAGACTAGCTCGGGAGATACGCAGTATTTT. It codes for CASSPQTSSGDTQYF.

V and J are TRBV28 and TRBJ1-1; 8 bases align to TRBD1. J lost 1 base, V lost 4 bases, and 11 bases had no gene match. Germline-derived CDR1 and CDR2 are MDHEN and SYDVKM. This CDR3 region has 17 residues. The CDR3: CASSSPGAGGQNTEAFF. The CDR3 DNA reads TGTGCCAGCAGTTCTCCTGGGGCAGGGGGCCAGAACACTGAAGCTTTCTTT. Full variable domain (missing parts from reference TRBV28 and TRBJ1-1): DVKVTQSSRYLVKRTGEKVFLECVQDMDHENMFWYRQDPGLGLRLIYFSYDVKMKEKGDIPEGYSVSREKKERFSLILESASTNQTSMYLCASSSPGAGGQNTEAFFGQGTRLTVV.

The chain combines TRBV4-1 with TRBJ1-1, with 7 positions matching TRBD1. Germline assignment: CDR1 MGHRA and CDR2 YSYEKL. The J segment lost 0 bases and the V segment lost 5 bases, leaving 12 bases of the junction unmatched. CDR3 size: 17 residues. The CDR3 DNA reads TGCGCCAGCAGCTCCTTGGGAGGGGGCGGGGTGAACACTGAAGCTTTCTTT. It specifies CASSSLGGGGVNTEAFF.

Concerning this clone itself: This same CDR3 is encoded by further DNA sequences in the sample. The rearrangement uses TRBV19 and TRBJ2-5; no reliable D call. There are 13 residues in the CDR3. V was shortened by 3 bases and J by 4 bases, with 9 bases between the two germline ends. Germline V gene lookup returns CDR1 LNHDA and CDR2 SQIVND (reference sequence). The CDR3: CASSILGRETQYF. The CDR3 nucleotides read TGTGCCAGTAGTATTCTCGGTAGAGAGACCCAGTACTTC.

The rearrangement joins TRBV5-4 to TRBJ2-3; 7 bases are shared with TRBD2. Germline V lookup: CDR1 SGHNT, CDR2 YYREEE (reference sequence). Losses at the gene ends were 7 bases for V and 0 bases for J; bases not matched to a gene: 11. The CDR3 extends over 16 amino acids. The chain's CDR3 is CASRTGRSTSTDTQYF. CDR3 DNA: TGTGCCAGCCGGACCGGGAGGTCGACTAGCACAGATACGCAGTATTTT.

In its sample, this clone was seen once. V and J are TRBV5-1 and TRBJ2-3; D remains unclear. The CDR3 extends over 15 amino acids. Germline values: CDR1 SGHRS, CDR2 YFSETQ. With 0 bases removed from V and 1 base from J, the gap between germline ends came to 9 bases. The CDR3 nucleotides are TGCGCCAGCAGCTTGGCCTCTTATCGCACAGATACGCAGTATTTT. Translation: CASSLASYRTDTQYF. The full variable domain, in which reference TRBV5-1 and TRBJ2-3 provide the parts outside the CDR3, is KAGVTQTPRYLIKTRGQQVTLSCSPISGHRSVSWYQQTPGQGLQFLFEYFSETQRNKGNFPGRFSGRQFSNSRSEMNVSTLELGDSALYLCASSLASYRTDTQYFGPGTRLTVL.

The chain carries TRBV6-1 and TRBJ1-4; tentatively, D is TRBD1 (6 bases). V was shortened by 6 bases and J by 7 bases, with 18 bases between the two germline ends. The CDR3 extends over 15 amino acids. The germline V gene encodes CDR1 MNHNS and CDR2 SASEGT. CDR3 region: CASRQQGNRGEKLFF. Written as DNA, the CDR3 is TGTGCCAGCAGGCAACAGGGAAACCGGGGTGAAAAACTGTTTTTT.

This chain uses TRBV4-1 with TRBJ2-4; D unresolved. Germline V gives CDR1 MGHRA, CDR2 YSYEKL. This CDR3 spans 18 amino acids. Between the trimmed V and J ends, which lost 0 bases and 6 bases, there was a span of 21 bases. The CDR3: CASSQEGNSPKWGNIQYF. In DNA form, the CDR3 reads TGCGCCAGCAGCCAAGAAGGTAATAGCCCGAAGTGGGGAAACATTCAGTACTTC.

This chain links TRBV19 with TRBJ2-7; D remains ambiguous. This CDR3 contains 17 residues. Germline CDR1 and CDR2: LNHDA and SQIVND (reference sequence). The V end was cut by 5 bases, the J end by 0 bases, with 20 bases between. CDR3 nucleotides: TGTGCCAGTAGTCTTCCACCTCAGCTACAGAGCTCCTACGAGCAGTACTTC. Translating gives CASSLPPQLQSSYEQYF.

CDR3 DNA sequence: TGTGCCAGCAGCTTAGTCGCTAGCGGGAGCACAGATACGCAGTATTTT. Translated: CASSLVASGSTDTQYF. The rearrangement uses TRBV7-8 and TRBJ2-3, with 8 bases that match TRBD2. The CDR3 length is 16 residues. Trimming at V came to 1 base and at J to 0 bases, leaving 3 bases not matched to a gene. The V gene's germline CDR1 is SGHVS and CDR2 FQNEAQ.

CDR3 in amino acids: CARVRGDNTEAFF. DNA for the CDR3: TGTGCCAGGGTCAGGGGGGACAACACTGAAGCTTTCTTT. This rearrangement joins TRBV27 to TRBJ1-1; 7 bases match TRBD1. V lost 9 bases and J lost 2; bases outside the gene matches: 6. This CDR3 contains 13 residues. Germline V gene lookup returns CDR1 MNHEY and CDR2 SMNVEV (reference sequence).

This clone was detected only a few times. The V and J genes are TRBV7-6 and TRBJ2-7; weak D call: TRBD2 (5 bases). The length of the CDR3 is 14 residues. Germline V gives CDR1 SGHVS, CDR2 FNYEAQ. Deletions cut 3 bases from V and 3 bases from J, with 12 bases between. The chain's CDR3 is CASSFLQEGYEQYF. For the CDR3, the DNA is TGTGCCAGCAGCTTCCTCCAAGAGGGCTACGAGCAGTACTTC.

This chain joins TRBV28 and TRBJ1-1, with 7 bases matching TRBD1. The V segment lost 2 bases and the J segment 7 bases; nucleotides outside the gene matches: 10. CDR1 MDHEN and CDR2 SYDVKM come from the germline V gene. CDR3 length: 15 amino acids. CDR3 region: CASSLRNRGRREAFF. CDR3 sequence (DNA): TGTGCCAGCAGTTTAAGAAACAGGGGCCGTCGTGAAGCTTTCTTT.

The chain couples TRBV10-3 to TRBJ2-3; perhaps D is TRBD1 or TRBD2 (5 bases each). The CDR3 has 13 amino acids. Germline CDR1 and CDR2: ENHRY and SYGVKD. V lost 6 bases and J 3 bases, leaving 10 bases between the germline ends. The CDR3: CAIRGVATDTQYF. For the CDR3, the DNA is TGTGCCATCAGGGGGGTAGCTACAGATACGCAGTATTTT.

The chain uses TRBV6-6 and TRBJ1-2, with D perhaps matching TRBD1 (5 bases). Trimming cost V 10 bases and J 4 bases, with 22 bases left between them. Looked up from germline, CDR1 is MNHNY and CDR2 is SVGAGI (reference sequence). CDR3 size: 15 residues. The CDR3 nucleotides read TGTGCCACCTTACTCATGGGGCTCAACCCCTATGGCTACACCTTC. The encoded protein is CATLLMGLNPYGYTF.

Here the CDR3 reads CASSLSQGSTDTQYF. As DNA, the CDR3 is TGTGCCAGCAGCTTAAGTCAGGGTAGCACAGATACGCAGTATTTT. The chain has TRBV7-2 and TRBJ2-3, with a weak D call TRBD1 (5 bases). This CDR3 region has 15 residues. V was pared by 2 bases and J by 0 bases, with 9 bases between. CDR1 and CDR2 from the germline V gene are SGHTA and FQGNSA.

The rearrangement joins TRBV28 to TRBJ1-2, with D unresolved. CDR1 MDHEN and CDR2 SYDVKM come from the germline V gene. Trimming removed 4 bases from V and 3 bases from J, with 12 bases in between. This CDR3 spans 14 amino acids. CDR3: CASSSPARHYGYTF. CDR3 bases: TGTGCCAGCAGTTCCCCAGCGCGTCACTATGGCTACACCTTC.

J is TRBJ1-6 and V is TRBV30, with a weak D call TRBD1 (5 bases). The CDR3 has 16 amino acids. Germline V gives CDR1 GTSNPN, CDR2 SVGIG (reference sequence). Trimming shortened V by 1 base and J by 0 bases, and 10 bases separated the two germline ends. The CDR3 DNA reads as TGTGCCTGGAGTGGGGTAGGGGTCTCCTATAATTCACCCCTCCACTTT. Protein product: CAWSGVGVSYNSPLHF.

The CDR3 reads CASSPLQSKSYNEQFF. CDR3 sequence (DNA): TGTGCCAGCAGTCCCCTACAGAGCAAATCCTACAATGAGCAGTTCTTC. The chain recombines TRBV28 with TRBJ2-1; unclear D gene. V dropped 5 bases and J dropped 1 base, with 15 bases sitting between them. Germline assignment: CDR1 MDHEN and CDR2 SYDVKM. The CDR3 has 16 residues.

As concerns this clone: The same CDR3 is also encoded by other DNA sequences in this sample. As DNA, the CDR3 is TGCAGCGTCGGCGGCAGACTGAACACTGAAGCTTTCTTT. It is translated as CSVGGRLNTEAFF. This sequence joins TRBV29-1 and TRBJ1-1; D remains unclear. CDR1 is SQVTM and CDR2 is ANQGSEA in the germline V gene. The CDR3 runs 13 residues. Trimming removed 6 bases at V and 0 bases at J, with 11 bases between.

This rearrangement joins TRBV28 to TRBJ1-4; a possible D gene is TRBD1 (6 bases). The CDR3 runs to 15 residues. CDR1 is MDHEN and CDR2 is SYDVKM in the germline V gene. Trimming removed 4 bases from V and 5 bases from J, with 14 bases in between. CDR3 amino acids: CASSSQGPPNEKLFF. The CDR3 region has the DNA TGTGCCAGCAGTTCGCAGGGGCCGCCAAATGAAAAACTGTTTTTT.

CDR3 DNA: TGTGCCAGCAGCCGGGGACAGGGCAACTACGAGCAGTACTTC. This codes for CASSRGQGNYEQYF. The chain couples TRBV25-1 to TRBJ2-7; 9 bases align to TRBD1. The CDR3 sequence is 14 residues long. CDR1 MGHDK and CDR2 SYGVNS come from the germline V gene. Losses at the gene ends were 6 bases for V and 3 bases for J; bases not matched to a gene: 6.

The chain uses TRBV28 and TRBJ2-1; possible D gene TRBD2, 6 bases. CDR1 is MDHEN and CDR2 is SYDVKM in the germline V gene. The length of the CDR3 is 12 residues. V was shortened by 4 bases and J by 6 bases, with 7 bases between the two germline ends. This CDR3 is CASSSEGNEQFF. As DNA, the CDR3 is TGTGCCAGCAGTTCGGAGGGCAATGAGCAGTTCTTC.

The chain couples TRBV7-9 to TRBJ1-4, with TRBD1 matching 7 bases. Germline CDR1 reads SEHNR; CDR2 reads FQNEAQ (reference sequence). The CDR3 totals 16 residues. J gave up 2 bases and V 5 bases, and 8 bases lay outside the gene matches. This CDR3 reads CASSGRQGSTNEKLFF. CDR3 bases: TGTGCCAGCAGCGGCCGACAGGGCTCCACTAATGAAAAACTGTTTTTT.

The chain carries TRBV30 and TRBJ2-3; 10 nucleotides align to TRBD2. This CDR3 comprises 12 residues. Germline V gene data show CDR1 as GTSNPN and CDR2 as SVGIG (reference sequence). V lost 3 bases to trimming and J lost 7 bases; unmatched junction nucleotides: 1. This chain's CDR3 is CAWRGLANTQYF. The CDR3 DNA sequence: TGTGCCTGGAGGGGACTAGCGAATACGCAGTATTTT.